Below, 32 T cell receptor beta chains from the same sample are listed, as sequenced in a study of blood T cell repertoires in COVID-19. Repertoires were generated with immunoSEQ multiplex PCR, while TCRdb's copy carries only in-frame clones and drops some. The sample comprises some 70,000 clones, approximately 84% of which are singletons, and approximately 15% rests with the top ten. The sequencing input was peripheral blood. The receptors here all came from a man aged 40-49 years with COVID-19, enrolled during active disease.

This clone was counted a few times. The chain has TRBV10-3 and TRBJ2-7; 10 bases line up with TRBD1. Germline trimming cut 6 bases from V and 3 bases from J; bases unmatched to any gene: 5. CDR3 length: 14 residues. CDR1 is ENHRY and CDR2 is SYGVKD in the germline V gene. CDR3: CAISGTGENYEQYF. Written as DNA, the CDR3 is TGTGCCATCAGCGGGACAGGGGAGAACTACGAGCAGTACTTC.

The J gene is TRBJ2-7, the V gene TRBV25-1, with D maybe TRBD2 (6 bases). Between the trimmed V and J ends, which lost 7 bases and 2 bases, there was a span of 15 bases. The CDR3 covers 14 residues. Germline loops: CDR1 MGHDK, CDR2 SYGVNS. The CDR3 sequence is CASIGDGGAYEQYF. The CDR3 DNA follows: TGTGCCAGCATAGGGGACGGGGGAGCCTACGAGCAGTACTTC.

CDR3 bases: TGTGCCAGCAGGGTCAGAAGTAGCCCCGGAGGATACGAGCAGTACTTC. Translating it yields CASRVRSSPGGYEQYF. The chain has TRBV2 and TRBJ2-7; perhaps TRBD2 as D (5 bases). The CDR3 covers 16 residues. Germline V gives CDR1 SNHLY, CDR2 FYNNEI. V gave up 6 bases and J gave up 4 bases, with 22 bases separating them.

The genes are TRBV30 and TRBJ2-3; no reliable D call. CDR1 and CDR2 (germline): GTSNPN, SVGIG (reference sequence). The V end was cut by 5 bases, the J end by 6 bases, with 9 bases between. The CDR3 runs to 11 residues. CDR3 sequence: CAWSLQDTQYF. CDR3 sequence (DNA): TGTGCCTGGTCCCTACAGGATACGCAGTATTTT.

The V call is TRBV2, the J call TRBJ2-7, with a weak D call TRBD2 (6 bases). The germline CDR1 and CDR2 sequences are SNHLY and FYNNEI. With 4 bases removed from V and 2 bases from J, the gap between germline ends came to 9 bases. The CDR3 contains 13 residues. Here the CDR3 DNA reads TGTGCCAGCAGTGGGGACTTAGCCTACGAGCAGTACTTC. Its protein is CASSGDLAYEQYF.

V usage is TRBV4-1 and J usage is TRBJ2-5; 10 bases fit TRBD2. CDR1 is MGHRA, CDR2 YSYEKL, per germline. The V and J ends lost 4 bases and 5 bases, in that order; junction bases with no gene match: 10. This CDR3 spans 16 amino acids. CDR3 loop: CASSRTVAGGQETQYF. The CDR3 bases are TGCGCCAGCAGCCGGACCGTAGCGGGGGGCCAGGAGACCCAGTACTTC.

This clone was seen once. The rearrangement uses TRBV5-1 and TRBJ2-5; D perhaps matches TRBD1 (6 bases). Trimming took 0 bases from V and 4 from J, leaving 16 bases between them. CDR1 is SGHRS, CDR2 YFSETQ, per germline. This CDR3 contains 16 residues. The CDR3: CASSLEGWGQGETQYF. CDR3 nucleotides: TGCGCCAGCAGCTTGGAAGGCTGGGGGCAGGGAGAGACCCAGTACTTC.

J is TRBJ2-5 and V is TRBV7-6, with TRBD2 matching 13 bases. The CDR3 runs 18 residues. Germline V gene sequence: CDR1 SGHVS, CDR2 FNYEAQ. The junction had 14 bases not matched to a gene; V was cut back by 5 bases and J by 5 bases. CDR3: CASSSRGTSGGAGETQYF. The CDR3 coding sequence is TGTGCCAGCAGCAGCCGCGGAACTAGCGGGGGGGCCGGGGAGACCCAGTACTTC.

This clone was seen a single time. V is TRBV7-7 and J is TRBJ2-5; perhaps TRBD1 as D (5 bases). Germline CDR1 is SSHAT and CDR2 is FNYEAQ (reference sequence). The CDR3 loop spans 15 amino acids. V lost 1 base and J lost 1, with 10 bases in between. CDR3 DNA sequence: TGTGCCAGCAGCTTAGGGTTGGGGCTCCAAGAGACCCAGTACTTC. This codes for CASSLGLGLQETQYF.

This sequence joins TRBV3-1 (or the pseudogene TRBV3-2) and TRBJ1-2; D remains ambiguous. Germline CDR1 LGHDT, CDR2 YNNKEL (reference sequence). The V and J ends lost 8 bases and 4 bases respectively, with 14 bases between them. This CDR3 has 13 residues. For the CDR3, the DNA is TGTGCCAGCTCCCCCCAAGGAGGCTATGGCTACACCTTC. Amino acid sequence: CASSPQGGYGYTF.

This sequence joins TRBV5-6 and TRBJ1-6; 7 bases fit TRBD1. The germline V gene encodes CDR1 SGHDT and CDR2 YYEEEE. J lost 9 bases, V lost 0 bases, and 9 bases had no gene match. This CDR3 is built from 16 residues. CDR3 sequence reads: CASSLATGAVGSPLHF. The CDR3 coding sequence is TGTGCCAGCAGCTTGGCCACAGGGGCCGTAGGTTCACCCCTCCACTTT.

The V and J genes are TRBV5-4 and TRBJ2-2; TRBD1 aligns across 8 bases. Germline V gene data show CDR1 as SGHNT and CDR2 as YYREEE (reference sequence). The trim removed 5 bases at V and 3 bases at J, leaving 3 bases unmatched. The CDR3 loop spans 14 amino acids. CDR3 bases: TGTGCCAGCAGACCGACAGGGGACACCGGGGAGCTGTTTTTT. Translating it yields CASRPTGDTGELFF.

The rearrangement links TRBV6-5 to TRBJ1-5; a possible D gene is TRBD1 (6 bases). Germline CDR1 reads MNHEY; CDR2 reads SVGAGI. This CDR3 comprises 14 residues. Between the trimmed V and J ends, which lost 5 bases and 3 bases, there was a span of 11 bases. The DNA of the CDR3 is TGTGCCAGCAGTCTCGACAGGTTCAATCAGCCCCAGCATTTT. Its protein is CASSLDRFNQPQHF.

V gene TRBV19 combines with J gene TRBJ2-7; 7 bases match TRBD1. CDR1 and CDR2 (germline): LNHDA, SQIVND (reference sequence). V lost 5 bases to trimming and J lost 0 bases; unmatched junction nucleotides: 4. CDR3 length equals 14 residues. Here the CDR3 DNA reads TGTGCCAGTAGTCGGACAGGAGACTCCTACGAGCAGTACTTC. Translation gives CASSRTGDSYEQYF. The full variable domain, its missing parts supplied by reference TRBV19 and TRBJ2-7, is DGGITQSPKYLFRKEGQNVTLSCEQNLNHDAMYWYRQDPGQGLRLIYYSQIVNDFQKGDIAEGYSVSREKKESFPLTVTSAQKNPTAFYLCASSRTGDSYEQYFGPGTRLTVT.

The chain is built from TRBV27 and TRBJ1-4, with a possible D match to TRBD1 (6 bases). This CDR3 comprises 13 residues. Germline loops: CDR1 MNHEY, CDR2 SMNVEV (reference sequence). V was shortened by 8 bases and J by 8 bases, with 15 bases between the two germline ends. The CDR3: CASGKQGVEKLFF. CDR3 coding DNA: TGTGCCAGCGGGAAACAGGGAGTCGAAAAACTGTTTTTT.

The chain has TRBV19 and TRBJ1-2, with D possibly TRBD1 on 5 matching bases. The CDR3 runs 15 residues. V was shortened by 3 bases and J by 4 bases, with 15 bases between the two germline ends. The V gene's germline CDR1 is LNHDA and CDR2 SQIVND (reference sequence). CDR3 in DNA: TGTGCCAGTAGTATTAGTGGGGGGTCCCTCTATGGCTACACCTTC. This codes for CASSISGGSLYGYTF.

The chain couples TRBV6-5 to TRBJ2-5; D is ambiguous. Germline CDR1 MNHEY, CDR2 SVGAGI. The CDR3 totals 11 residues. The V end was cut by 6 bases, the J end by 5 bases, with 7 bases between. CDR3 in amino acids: CASRSVETQYF. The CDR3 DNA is TGTGCCAGCAGGTCGGTGGAGACCCAGTACTTC.

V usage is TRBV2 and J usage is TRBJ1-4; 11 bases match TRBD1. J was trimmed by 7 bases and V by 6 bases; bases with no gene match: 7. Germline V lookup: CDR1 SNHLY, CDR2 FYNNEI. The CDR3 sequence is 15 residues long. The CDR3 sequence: CASRPRTGGGEKLFF. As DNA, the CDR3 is TGTGCCAGCAGACCGAGGACAGGGGGCGGTGAAAAACTGTTTTTT.

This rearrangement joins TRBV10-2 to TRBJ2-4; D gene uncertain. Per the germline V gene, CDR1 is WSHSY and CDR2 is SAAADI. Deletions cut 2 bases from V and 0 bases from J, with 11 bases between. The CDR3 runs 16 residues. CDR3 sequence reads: CASSERGRLAKNIQYF. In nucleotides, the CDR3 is TGCGCCAGCAGTGAGAGAGGCAGACTAGCCAAAAACATTCAGTACTTC.

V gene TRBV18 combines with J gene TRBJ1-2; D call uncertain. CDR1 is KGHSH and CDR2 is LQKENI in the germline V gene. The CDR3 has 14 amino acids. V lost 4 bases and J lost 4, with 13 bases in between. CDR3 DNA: TGTGCCAGCTCACTGGCCGCGGGAACCTATGGCTACACCTTC. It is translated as CASSLAAGTYGYTF.

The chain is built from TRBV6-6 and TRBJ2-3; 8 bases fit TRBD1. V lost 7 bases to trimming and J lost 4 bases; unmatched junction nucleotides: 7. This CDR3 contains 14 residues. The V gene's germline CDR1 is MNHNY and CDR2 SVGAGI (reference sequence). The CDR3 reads CASTYGQGADTQYF. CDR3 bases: TGTGCCAGCACCTATGGACAGGGCGCAGATACGCAGTATTTT.

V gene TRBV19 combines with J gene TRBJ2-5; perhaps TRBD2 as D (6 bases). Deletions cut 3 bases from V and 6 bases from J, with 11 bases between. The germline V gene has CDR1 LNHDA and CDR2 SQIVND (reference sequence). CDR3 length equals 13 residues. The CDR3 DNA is TGTGCCAGTAGTATCGCTAGCGTACAGACCCAGTACTTC. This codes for CASSIASVQTQYF.

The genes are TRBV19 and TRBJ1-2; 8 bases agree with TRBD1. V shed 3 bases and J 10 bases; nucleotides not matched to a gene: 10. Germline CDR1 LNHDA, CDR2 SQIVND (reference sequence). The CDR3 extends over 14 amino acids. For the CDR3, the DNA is TGTGCCAGTAGTATCAGGGGGCGCGAGGGATCCTACACCTTC. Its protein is CASSIRGREGSYTF.

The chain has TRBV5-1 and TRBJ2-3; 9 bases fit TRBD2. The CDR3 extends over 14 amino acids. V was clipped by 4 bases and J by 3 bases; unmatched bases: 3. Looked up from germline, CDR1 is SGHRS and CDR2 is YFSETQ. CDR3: CASSAGLATDTQYF. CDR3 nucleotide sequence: TGCGCCAGCAGCGCGGGACTAGCAACAGATACGCAGTATTTT.

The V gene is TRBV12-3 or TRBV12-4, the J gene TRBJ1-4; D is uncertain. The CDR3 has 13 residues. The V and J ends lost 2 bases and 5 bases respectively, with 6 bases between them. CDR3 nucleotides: TGTGCCAGCAGTTTAACGGGAAATGAAAAACTGTTTTTT. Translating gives CASSLTGNEKLFF.

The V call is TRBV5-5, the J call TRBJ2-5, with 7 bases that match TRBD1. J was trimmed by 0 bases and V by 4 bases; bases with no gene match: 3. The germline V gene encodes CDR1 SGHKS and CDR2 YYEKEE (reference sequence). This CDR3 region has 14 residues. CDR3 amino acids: CASSVQGYQETQYF. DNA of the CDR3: TGTGCCAGCAGCGTACAGGGGTACCAAGAGACCCAGTACTTC.

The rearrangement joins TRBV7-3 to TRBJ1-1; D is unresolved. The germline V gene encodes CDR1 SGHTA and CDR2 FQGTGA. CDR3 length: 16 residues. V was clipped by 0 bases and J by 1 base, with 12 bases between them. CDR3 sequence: CASSLTPQASNTEAFF. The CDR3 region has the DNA TGTGCCAGCAGCTTAACCCCCCAGGCGTCGAACACTGAAGCTTTCTTT.

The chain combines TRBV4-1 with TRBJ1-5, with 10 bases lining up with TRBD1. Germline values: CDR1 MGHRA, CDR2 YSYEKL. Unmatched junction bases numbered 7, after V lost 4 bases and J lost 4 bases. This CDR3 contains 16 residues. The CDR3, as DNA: TGCGCCAGCAGCCCTGAGGACAGGGGGATTAATCAGCCCCAGCATTTT. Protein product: CASSPEDRGINQPQHF.

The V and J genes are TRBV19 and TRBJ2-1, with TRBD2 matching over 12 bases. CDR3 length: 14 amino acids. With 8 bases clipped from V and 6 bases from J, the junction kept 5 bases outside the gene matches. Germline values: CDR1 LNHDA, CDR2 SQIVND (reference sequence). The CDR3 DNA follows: TGTGCCAGTCGACCGGGACTAGCGGGCAATGAGCAGTTCTTC. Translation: CASRPGLAGNEQFF.

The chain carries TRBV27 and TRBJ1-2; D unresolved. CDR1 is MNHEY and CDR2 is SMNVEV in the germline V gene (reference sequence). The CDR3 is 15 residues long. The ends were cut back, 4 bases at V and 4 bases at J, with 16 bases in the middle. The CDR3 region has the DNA TGTGCCAGCAGTTCCCCCGGCTTACTAGGCTATGGCTACACCTTC. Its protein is CASSSPGLLGYGYTF.

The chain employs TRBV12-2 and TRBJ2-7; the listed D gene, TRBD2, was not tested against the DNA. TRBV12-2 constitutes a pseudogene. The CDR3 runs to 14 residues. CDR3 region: CASRSGGHSYEQYF. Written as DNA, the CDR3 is TGTGCAAGTCGCTCGGGGGGACATAGCTACGAGCAGTACTTC.

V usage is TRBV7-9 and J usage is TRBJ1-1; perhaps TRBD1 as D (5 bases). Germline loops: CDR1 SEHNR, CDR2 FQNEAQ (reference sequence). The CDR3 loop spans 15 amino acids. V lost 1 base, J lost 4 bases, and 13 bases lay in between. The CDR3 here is CASSLGGAGSTEAFF. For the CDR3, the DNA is TGTGCCAGCAGCTTAGGCGGGGCAGGGAGCACTGAAGCTTTCTTT.